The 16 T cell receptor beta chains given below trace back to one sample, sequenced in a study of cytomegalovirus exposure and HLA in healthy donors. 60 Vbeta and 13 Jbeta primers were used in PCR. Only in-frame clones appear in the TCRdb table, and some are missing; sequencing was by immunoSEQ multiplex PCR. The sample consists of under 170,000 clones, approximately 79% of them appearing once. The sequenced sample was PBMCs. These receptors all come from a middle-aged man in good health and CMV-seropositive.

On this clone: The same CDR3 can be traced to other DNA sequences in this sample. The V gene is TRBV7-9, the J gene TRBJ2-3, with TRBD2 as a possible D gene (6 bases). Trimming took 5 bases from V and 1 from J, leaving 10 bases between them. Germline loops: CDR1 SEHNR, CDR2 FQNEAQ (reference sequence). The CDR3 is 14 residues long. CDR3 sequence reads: CASSPGTRTDTQYF. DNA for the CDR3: TGTGCCAGCAGCCCGGGGACTCGCACAGATACGCAGTATTTT.

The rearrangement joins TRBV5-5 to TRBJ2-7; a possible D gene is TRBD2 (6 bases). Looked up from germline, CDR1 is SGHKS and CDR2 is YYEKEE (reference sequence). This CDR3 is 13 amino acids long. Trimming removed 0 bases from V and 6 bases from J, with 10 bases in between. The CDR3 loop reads CASSLGLDGEQYF. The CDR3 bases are TGTGCCAGCAGCTTGGGACTAGACGGCGAGCAGTACTTC.

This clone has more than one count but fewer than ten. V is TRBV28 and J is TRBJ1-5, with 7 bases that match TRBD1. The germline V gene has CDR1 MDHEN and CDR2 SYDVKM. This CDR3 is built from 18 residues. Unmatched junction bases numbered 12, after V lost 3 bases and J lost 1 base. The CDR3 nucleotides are TGTGCCAGCAGTTTGTTCCCTCCGACAGGGAGAAGCAATCAGCCCCAGCATTTT. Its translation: CASSLFPPTGRSNQPQHF.

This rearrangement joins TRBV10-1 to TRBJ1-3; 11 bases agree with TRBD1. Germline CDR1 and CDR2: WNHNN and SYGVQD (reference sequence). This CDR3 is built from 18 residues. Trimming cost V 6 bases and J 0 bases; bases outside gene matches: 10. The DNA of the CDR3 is TGCGCCAGCAGCCCGGGACAGGGGGTCGGAACCTCTGGAAACACCATATATTTT. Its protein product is CASSPGQGVGTSGNTIYF.

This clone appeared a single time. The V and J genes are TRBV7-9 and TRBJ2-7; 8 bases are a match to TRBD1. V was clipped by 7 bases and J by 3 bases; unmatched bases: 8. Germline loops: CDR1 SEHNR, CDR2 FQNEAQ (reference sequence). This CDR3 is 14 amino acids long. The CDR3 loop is CASNLGGQVYEQYF. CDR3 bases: TGTGCCAGCAACCTGGGGGGACAGGTCTACGAGCAGTACTTC.

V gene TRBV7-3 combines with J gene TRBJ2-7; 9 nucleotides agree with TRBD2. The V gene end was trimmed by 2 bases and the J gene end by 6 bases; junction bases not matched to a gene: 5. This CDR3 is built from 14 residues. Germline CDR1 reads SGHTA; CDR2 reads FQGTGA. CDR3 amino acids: CASSLGIAGAEQYF. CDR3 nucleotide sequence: TGTGCCAGCAGCTTAGGGATAGCGGGAGCCGAGCAGTACTTC.

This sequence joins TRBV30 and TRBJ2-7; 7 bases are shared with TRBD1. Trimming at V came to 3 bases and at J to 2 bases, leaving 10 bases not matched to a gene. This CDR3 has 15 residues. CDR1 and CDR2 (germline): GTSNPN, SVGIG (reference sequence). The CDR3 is CAWSQGQPATYEQYF. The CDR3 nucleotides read TGTGCCTGGAGCCAGGGACAGCCGGCGACCTACGAGCAGTACTTC.

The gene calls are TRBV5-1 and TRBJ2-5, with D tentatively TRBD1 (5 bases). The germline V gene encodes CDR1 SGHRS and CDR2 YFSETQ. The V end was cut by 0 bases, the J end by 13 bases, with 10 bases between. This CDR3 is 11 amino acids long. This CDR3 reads CASSLEGERYF. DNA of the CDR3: TGCGCCAGCAGCTTGGAAGGGGAACGGTACTTC.

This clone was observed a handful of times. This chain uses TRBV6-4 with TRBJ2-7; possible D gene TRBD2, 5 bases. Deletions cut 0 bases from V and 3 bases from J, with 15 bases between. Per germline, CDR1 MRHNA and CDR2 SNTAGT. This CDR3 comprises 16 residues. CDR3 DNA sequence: TGTGCCAGCAGTGACTCGACTAAGACACTCCTCTACGAGCAGTACTTC. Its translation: CASSDSTKTLLYEQYF.

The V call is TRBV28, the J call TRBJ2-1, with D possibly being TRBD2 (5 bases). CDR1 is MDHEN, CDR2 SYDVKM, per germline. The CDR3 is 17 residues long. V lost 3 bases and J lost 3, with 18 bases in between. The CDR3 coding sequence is TGTGCCAGCAGTTTGTTACTAGTCGACACCAACTACAATGAGCAGTTCTTC. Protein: CASSLLLVDTNYNEQFF.

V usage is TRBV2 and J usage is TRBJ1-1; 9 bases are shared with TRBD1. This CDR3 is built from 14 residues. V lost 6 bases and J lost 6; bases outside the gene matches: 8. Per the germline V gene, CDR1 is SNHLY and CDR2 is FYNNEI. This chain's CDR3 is CASSAQGAGAEAFF. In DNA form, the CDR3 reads TGTGCCAGCAGCGCACAGGGGGCTGGGGCTGAAGCTTTCTTT.

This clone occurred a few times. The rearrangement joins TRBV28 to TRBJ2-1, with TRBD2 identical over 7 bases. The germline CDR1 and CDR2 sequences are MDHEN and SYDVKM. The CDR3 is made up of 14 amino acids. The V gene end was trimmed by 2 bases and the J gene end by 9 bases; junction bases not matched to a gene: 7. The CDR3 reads CASSLTAGEVEQFF. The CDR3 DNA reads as TGTGCCAGCAGTTTAACCGCGGGGGAGGTTGAGCAGTTCTTC. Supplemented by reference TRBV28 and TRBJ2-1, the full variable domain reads DVKVTQSSRYLVKRTGEKVFLECVQDMDHENMFWYRQDPGLGLRLIYFSYDVKMKEKGDIPEGYSVSREKKERFSLILESASTNQTSMYLCASSLTAGEVEQFFGPGTRLTVL.

In nucleotides, the CDR3 is TGTGCCATCAAGGGACAGGGTTACGAGCAGTACTTC. This encodes CAIKGQGYEQYF. The chain carries TRBV10-3 and TRBJ2-7, with 9 bases identical to TRBD1. Germline loops: CDR1 ENHRY, CDR2 SYGVKD. V was pared by 7 bases and J by 4 bases, with 2 bases of the junction left unmatched. This CDR3 contains 12 residues.

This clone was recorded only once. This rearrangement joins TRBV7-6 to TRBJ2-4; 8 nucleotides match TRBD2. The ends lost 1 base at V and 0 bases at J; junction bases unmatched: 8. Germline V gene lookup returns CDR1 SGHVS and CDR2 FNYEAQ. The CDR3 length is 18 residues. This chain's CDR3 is CASSLGGLAGAAKNIQYF. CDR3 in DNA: TGTGCCAGCAGCTTAGGCGGGCTAGCGGGTGCAGCCAAAAACATTCAGTACTTC.

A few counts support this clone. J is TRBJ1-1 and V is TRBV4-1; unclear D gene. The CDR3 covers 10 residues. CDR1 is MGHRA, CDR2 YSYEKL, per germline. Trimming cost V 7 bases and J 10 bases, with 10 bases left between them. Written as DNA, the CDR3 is TGCGCCAGCAACCCACCCAGAGCTTTCTTT. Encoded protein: CASNPPRAFF.

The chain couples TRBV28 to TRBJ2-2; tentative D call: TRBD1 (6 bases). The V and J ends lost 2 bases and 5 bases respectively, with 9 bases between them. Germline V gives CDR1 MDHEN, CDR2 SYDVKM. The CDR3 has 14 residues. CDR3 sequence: CASSLRTVTGELFF. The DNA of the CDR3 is TGTGCCAGCAGTTTACGGACAGTTACCGGGGAGCTGTTTTTT.